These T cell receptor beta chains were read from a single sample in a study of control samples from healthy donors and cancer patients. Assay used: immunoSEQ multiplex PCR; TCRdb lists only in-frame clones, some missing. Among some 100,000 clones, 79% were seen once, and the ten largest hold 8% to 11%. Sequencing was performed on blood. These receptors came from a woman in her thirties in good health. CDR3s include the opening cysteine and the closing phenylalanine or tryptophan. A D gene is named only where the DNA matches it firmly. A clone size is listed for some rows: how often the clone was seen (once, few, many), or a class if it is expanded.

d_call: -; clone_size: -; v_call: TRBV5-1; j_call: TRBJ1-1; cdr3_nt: TGCGCCAGCAGCCCGCGGGTTCTGGACACTGAAGCTTTCTTT; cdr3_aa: CASSPRVLDTEAFF
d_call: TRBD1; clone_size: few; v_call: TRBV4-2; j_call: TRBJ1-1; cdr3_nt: TGTGCCAGCAGATCCGGACAGGGGGCTGAAGCTTTCTTT; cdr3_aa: CASRSGQGAEAFF
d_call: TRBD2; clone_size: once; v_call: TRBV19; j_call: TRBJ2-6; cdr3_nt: TGTGCCAGCAAAACGCCGGCTAGCGGGGGCCTCTCTGGGGCCAACGTCCTGACTTTC; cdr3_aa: CASKTPASGGLSGANVLTF
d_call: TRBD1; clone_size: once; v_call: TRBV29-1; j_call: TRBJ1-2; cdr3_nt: TGCAGCGTTCGCTCCGGGACAGGGATATATGGCTACACCTTC; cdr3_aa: CSVRSGTGIYGYTF
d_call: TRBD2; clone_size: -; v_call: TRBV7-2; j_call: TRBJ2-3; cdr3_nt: TGTGCCAGCAGCTTAGCCGGGACTAGCGGGGGGGCCGCAGATACGCAGTATTTT; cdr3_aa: CASSLAGTSGGAADTQYF
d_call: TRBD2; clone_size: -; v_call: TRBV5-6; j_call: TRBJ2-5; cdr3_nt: TGTGCCAGCAGCCCACCGGGGGGGCAAGAGACCCAGTACTTC; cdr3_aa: CASSPPGGQETQYF
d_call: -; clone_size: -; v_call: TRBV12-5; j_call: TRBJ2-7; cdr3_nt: TGTGCTAGTGGTTTGGCCCAGGGGATTTACGAGCAGTACTTC; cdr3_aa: CASGLAQGIYEQYF
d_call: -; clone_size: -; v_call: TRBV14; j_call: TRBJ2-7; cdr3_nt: TGTGCCAGCAGCCAATTCGGGAAGGTTTCCTACGAGCAGTACTTC; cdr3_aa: CASSQFGKVSYEQYF
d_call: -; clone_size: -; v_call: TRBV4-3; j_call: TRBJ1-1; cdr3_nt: TGCGCCAGCAGCCGTACTCAGAACACTGAAGCTTTCTTT; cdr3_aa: CASSRTQNTEAFF
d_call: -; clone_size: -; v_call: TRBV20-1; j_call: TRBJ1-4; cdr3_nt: TGCAGTGCTAGTTCCCTGGCAGGACCAACTAATGAAAAACTGTTTTTT; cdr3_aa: CSASSLAGPTNEKLFF
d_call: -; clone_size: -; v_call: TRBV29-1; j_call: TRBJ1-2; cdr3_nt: TGCAGCGTTGACAGTAACTATGGCTACACCTTC; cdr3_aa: CSVDSNYGYTF
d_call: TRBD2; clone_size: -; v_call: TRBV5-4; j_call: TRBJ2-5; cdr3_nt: TGTGCCAGCAGCTTAGCGGGGGGGCGCCAAGAGACCCAGTACTTC; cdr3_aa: CASSLAGGRQETQYF
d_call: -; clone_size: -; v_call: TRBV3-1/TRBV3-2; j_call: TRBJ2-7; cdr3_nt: TGTGCCAGCAGCCAAAAGCAGGGAGACGAGCAGTACTTC; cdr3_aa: CASSQKQGDEQYF
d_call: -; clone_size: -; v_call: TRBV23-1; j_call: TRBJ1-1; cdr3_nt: TGCGCCAGCAGTCAATCCAGCAGGGTGGGCACTGAAGCTTTCTTT; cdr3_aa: CASSQSSRVGTEAFF
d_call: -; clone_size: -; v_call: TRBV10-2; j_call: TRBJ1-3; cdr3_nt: TGCGCCAGCAGGGACCCTCAAGCTGGAAACACCATATATTTT; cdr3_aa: CASRDPQAGNTIYF
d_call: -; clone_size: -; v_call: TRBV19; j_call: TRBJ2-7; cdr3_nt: TGTGCCAGTAGCGACCTAATCAGCTCCTACGAGCAGTACTTC; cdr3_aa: CASSDLISSYEQYF
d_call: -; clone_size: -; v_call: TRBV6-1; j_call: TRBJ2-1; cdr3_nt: TGTGCCAGCAGTGAAGCGCTTCGGCTCAATGAGCAGTTCTTC; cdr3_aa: CASSEALRLNEQFF